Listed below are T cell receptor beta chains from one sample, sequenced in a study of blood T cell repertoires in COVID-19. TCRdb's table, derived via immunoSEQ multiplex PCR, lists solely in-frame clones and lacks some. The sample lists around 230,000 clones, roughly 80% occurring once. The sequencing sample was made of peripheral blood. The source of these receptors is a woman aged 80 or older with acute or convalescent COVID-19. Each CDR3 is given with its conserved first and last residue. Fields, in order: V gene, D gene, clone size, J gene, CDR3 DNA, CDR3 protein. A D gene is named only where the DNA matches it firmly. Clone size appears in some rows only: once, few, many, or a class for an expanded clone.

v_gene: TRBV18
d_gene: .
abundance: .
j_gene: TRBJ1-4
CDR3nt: TGTGCCAGCTCACAATACCGGGAATATACTGAAAAACTGTTTTTT
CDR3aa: CASSQYREYTEKLFF

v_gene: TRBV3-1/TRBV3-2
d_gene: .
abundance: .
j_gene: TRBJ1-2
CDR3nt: TGTGCCAGCAGCCCGGGGCGGGGGGCCTTTAACTATGGCTACACCTTC
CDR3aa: CASSPGRGAFNYGYTF

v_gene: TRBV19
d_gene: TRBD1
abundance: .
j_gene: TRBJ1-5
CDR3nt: TGTGCCAGTACCTCAGGGGGGTCATTTCAGCCCCAGCATTTT
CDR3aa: CASTSGGSFQPQHF

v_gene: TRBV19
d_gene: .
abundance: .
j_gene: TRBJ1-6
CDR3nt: TGTGCCAGTAGTATAGTGAGCTCCTATAATTCACCCCTCCACTTT
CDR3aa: CASSIVSSYNSPLHF

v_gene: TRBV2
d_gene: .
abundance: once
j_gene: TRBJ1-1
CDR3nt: TGTGCCAGCAGTCTCGGAGCAAGGGGCACTGAAGCTTTCTTT
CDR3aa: CASSLGARGTEAFF

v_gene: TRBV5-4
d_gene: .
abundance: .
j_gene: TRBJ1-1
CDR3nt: TGTGCCAGCAGCGTACAGGGTATGAACACTGAAGCTTTCTTT
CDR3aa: CASSVQGMNTEAFF

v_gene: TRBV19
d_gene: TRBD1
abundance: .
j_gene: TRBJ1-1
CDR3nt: TGTGCCAGTTTAATATACCCAGGGGGTACTGAAGCTTTCTTT
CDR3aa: CASLIYPGGTEAFF

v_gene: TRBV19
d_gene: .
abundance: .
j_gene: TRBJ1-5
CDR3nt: TGTGCCAGTAGTATAGAGGGGACAAGCAATAGCCCCCAGCATTTT
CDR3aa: CASSIEGTSNSPQHF

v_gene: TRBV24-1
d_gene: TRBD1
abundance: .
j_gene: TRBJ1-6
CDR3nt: TGTGCCACCAGTGACCAAGGACAGGGCGAGGGATATAATTCACCCCTCCACTTT
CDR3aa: CATSDQGQGEGYNSPLHF

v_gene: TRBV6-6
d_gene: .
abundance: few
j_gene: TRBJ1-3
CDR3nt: TGTGCCAGCAGTTACCGACCCGACACCGGAAACACCATATATTTT
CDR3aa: CASSYRPDTGNTIYF

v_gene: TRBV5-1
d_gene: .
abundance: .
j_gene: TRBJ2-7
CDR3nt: TGCGCCAGCAGCTCCGGATACACAGGGTTCGGCGAGCAGTACTTC
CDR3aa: CASSSGYTGFGEQYF

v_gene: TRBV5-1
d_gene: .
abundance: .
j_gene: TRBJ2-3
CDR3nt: TGCGCCAGCAGCTTTCGGCACCGACATAGCACAGATACGCAGTATTTT
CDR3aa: CASSFRHRHSTDTQYF

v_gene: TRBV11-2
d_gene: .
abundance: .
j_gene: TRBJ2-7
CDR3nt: TGTGCCAGCAGCTCCTCCGGGACACTATCCTACGAGCAGTACTTC
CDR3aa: CASSSSGTLSYEQYF

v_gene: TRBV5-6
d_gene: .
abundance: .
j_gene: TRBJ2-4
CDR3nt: TGTGCCAGCAGCTTGAACCAAAGACTAATAGCCAAAAACATTCAGTACTTC
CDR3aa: CASSLNQRLIAKNIQYF

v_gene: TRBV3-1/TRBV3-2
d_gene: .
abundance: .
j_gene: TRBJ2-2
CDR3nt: TGTGCCAGCAGCCAAGTCTCCGGGGAGCTGTTTTTT
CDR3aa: CASSQVSGELFF